Each of the 32 T cell receptor beta chains below was sequenced from the same sample in a study of blood T cell repertoires in COVID-19. Assay: immunoSEQ multiplex PCR; the TCRdb copy retains only in-frame clones and omits some. This sample has 200,000 or so clones, with roughly 88% found just once. The sequencing input was peripheral blood. The receptors shown here come from a man aged 55 to 70 with acute or convalescent COVID-19.

This sequence joins TRBV6-1 and TRBJ1-6; 8 bases agree with TRBD1. Germline lookup yields CDR1 MNHNS and CDR2 SASEGT. The CDR3 is made up of 16 amino acids. Trimming at V came to 0 bases and at J to 10 bases, leaving 8 bases not matched to a gene. DNA of the CDR3: TGTGCCAGCAGTGAAGCAGCTGGGACAGGACGCTCACCCCTCCACTTT. Translation: CASSEAAGTGRSPLHF.

The chain uses TRBV28 and TRBJ2-2; TRBD1 matches at 7 bases. CDR1 is MDHEN, CDR2 SYDVKM, per germline. This CDR3 spans 16 amino acids. The V and J ends lost 6 bases and 2 bases, in that order; junction bases with no gene match: 9. The CDR3 region has the DNA TGTGCCAGCAGCCAGCCGACAGGGCGCAACACCGGGGAGCTGTTTTTT. Encoded protein: CASSQPTGRNTGELFF.

The V call is TRBV7-8, the J call TRBJ1-5; D unclear. Germline CDR1 reads SGHVS; CDR2 reads FQNEAQ. This CDR3 is 14 amino acids long. Trimming removed 5 bases from V and 0 bases from J, with 8 bases in between. Here the CDR3 reads CASSPGFSNQPQHF. As DNA, the CDR3 is TGTGCCAGCAGCCCCGGGTTTAGCAATCAGCCCCAGCATTTT.

This chain joins TRBV19 and TRBJ2-1, with 8 nucleotides matching TRBD2. This CDR3 is 17 amino acids long. Germline trimming cut 0 bases from V and 0 bases from J; bases unmatched to any gene: 4. Germline values: CDR1 LNHDA, CDR2 SQIVND (reference sequence). CDR3 in DNA: TGTGCCAGTAGTATAGAACTAGCGGAGAGCTCCTACAATGAGCAGTTCTTC. It is translated as CASSIELAESSYNEQFF.

Comments on this clone: The junction shows a germline mismatch at one end, possibly a read error. The chain combines TRBV6-5 with TRBJ2-3; D remains ambiguous. CDR3 length equals 13 residues. CDR1 MNHEY and CDR2 SVGAGI come from the germline V gene. The CDR3 nucleotides read TGTGCCGGCAGTTCGGGTAGGCGGTATACGCAGTATTTT. This codes for CAGSSGRRYTQYF.

The V gene is TRBV6-5, the J gene TRBJ2-2, with 10 bases matching TRBD1. Germline V gene data show CDR1 as MNHEY and CDR2 as SVGAGI. This CDR3 spans 16 amino acids. V was pared by 4 bases and J by 4 bases, with 6 bases of the junction left unmatched. The CDR3 sequence is CASSLQTGGITGELFF. CDR3 sequence (DNA): TGTGCCAGCAGTTTGCAGACAGGGGGCATCACCGGGGAGCTGTTTTTT.

The V call is TRBV29-1, the J call TRBJ2-7; 13 bases align to TRBD2. V dropped 6 bases and J dropped 3; count of bases not matched to a gene: 14. Germline CDR1 reads SQVTM; CDR2 reads ANQGSEA. CDR3 length equals 17 residues. Here the CDR3 reads CSVSKGLAGDLLYEQYF. CDR3 in DNA: TGCAGCGTCTCAAAAGGACTAGCGGGAGACCTCCTCTACGAGCAGTACTTC.

The rearrangement links TRBV5-1 to TRBJ1-2, with 8 bases identical to TRBD1. With V trimmed by 4 bases and J by 8 bases, 4 bases remained unmatched. The length of the CDR3 is 12 residues. Germline-derived CDR1 and CDR2 are SGHRS and YFSETQ. The CDR3 DNA reads TGCGCCAGCAGCCTGGACAGGGACGGCTACACCTTC. As protein: CASSLDRDGYTF.

This clone occurred a few times. The chain has TRBV4-1 and TRBJ1-5, with TRBD1 as a possible D gene (5 bases). Germline CDR1 MGHRA, CDR2 YSYEKL. Trimming stripped 0 bases from V and 1 base from J, with 10 bases between. This CDR3 region has 16 residues. The CDR3 nucleotides read TGCGCCAGCAGCCAAGATTTAAAGGGGAGCAATCAGCCCCAGCATTTT. Residues: CASSQDLKGSNQPQHF.

The V and J genes are TRBV19 and TRBJ2-1, with D tentatively TRBD2 (6 bases). With 2 bases removed from V and 0 bases from J, the gap between germline ends came to 14 bases. From germline, CDR1 is LNHDA and CDR2 SQIVND (reference sequence). This CDR3 has 17 residues. CDR3 DNA sequence: TGTGCCAGTAGTATATCACGTGGTAGCGGCTCCTACAATGAGCAGTTCTTC. Its protein product is CASSISRGSGSYNEQFF.

V is TRBV18 and J is TRBJ2-5; TRBD1 is a possible D gene (6 bases). Trimming removed 2 bases at V and 2 bases at J, with 9 bases between. This CDR3 region has 14 residues. The germline gives CDR1 KGHSH, CDR2 LQKENI. The CDR3 region is CASSPGTPQETQYF. The CDR3 DNA follows: TGTGCCAGCTCACCAGGGACACCTCAAGAGACCCAGTACTTC.

This sequence joins TRBV28 and TRBJ1-6; D is unresolved. V was shortened by 1 base and J by 10 bases, with 11 bases between the two germline ends. This CDR3 has 14 residues. Germline V gene lookup returns CDR1 MDHEN and CDR2 SYDVKM. The CDR3 spells CASSLYTVASPLHF. In DNA form, the CDR3 reads TGTGCCAGCAGTTTATATACGGTCGCATCACCCCTCCACTTT.

The V and J genes are TRBV27 and TRBJ1-5; D may be TRBD1 (6 bases). Germline CDR1 is MNHEY and CDR2 is SMNVEV (reference sequence). The CDR3 spans 15 residues. Trimming cost V 5 bases and J 0 bases, with 11 bases left between them. CDR3 nucleotide sequence: TGTGCCAGCAGTAGGGACACTGATAGCAATCAGCCCCAGCATTTT. Its protein is CASSRDTDSNQPQHF.

This clone came up a few times. The chain has TRBV7-6 and TRBJ1-2, with 8 positions matching TRBD1. CDR1 and CDR2 (germline): SGHVS, FNYEAQ. V dropped 4 bases and J dropped 2; count of bases not matched to a gene: 6. The CDR3 extends over 15 amino acids. The CDR3 DNA reads TGTGCCAGCAGCTCATACAGGGGGTTAAACTATGGCTACACCTTC. This codes for CASSSYRGLNYGYTF.

This chain uses TRBV12-3 or TRBV12-4 with TRBJ1-2; D possibly corresponds to TRBD1 (6 bases). This CDR3 is 13 amino acids long. V shed 3 bases and J shed 7 bases, with 12 bases lying between them. The CDR3, as DNA: TGTGCCAGCAGTTTTGGGGGCAGGAGTGGCTACACCTTC. This encodes CASSFGGRSGYTF.

The V gene is TRBV3-1 (or the pseudogene TRBV3-2), the J gene TRBJ1-1; D is perhaps TRBD1 (5 bases). This CDR3 contains 13 residues. The V end lost 6 bases, the J end lost 7 bases, and 15 bases lay between the germline ends. Looked up from germline, CDR1 is LGHDT and CDR2 is YNNKEL (reference sequence). The CDR3 reads CASRGSGRLEAFF. DNA for the CDR3: TGTGCCAGCAGAGGTTCAGGGCGGCTTGAAGCTTTCTTT.

The count of this clone is one. The chain carries TRBV5-1 and TRBJ2-1; 11 bases are shared with TRBD2. V was clipped by 4 bases and J by 9 bases; unmatched bases: 6. The CDR3 spans 14 residues. Germline CDR1 is SGHRS and CDR2 is YFSETQ. The CDR3 DNA follows: TGCGCCAGCAGCCTTAGCGGGAGGGGTAGTGAGCAGTTCTTC. Its protein product is CASSLSGRGSEQFF.

This clone was found once. The chain uses TRBV28 and TRBJ2-5; possibly TRBD2 for D (7 bases). Germline loops: CDR1 MDHEN, CDR2 SYDVKM. V lost 5 bases, J lost 2 bases, and 15 bases lay in between. This CDR3 spans 15 amino acids. CDR3 bases: TGTGCCAGCAGTCCCCAGGGGCGGGGGCAAGAGACCCAGTACTTC. This gives the protein CASSPQGRGQETQYF.

V and J are TRBV9 and TRBJ1-1; D is unclear. CDR1 and CDR2 from the germline V gene are SGDLS and YYNGEE. The CDR3 runs 15 residues. V lost 0 bases, J lost 5 bases, and 14 bases lay in between. The CDR3 loop is CASSVGGGLETEAFF. DNA of the CDR3: TGTGCCAGCAGCGTAGGTGGCGGCCTGGAGACTGAAGCTTTCTTT.

The chain's CDR3 is CASSTRTSNTGELFF. The CDR3 DNA sequence: TGTGCCAGCAGCACGAGGACTAGCAACACCGGGGAGCTGTTTTTT. V gene TRBV3-1 (or the pseudogene TRBV3-2) combines with J gene TRBJ2-2, with TRBD2 matching 8 bases. Germline CDR1 LGHDT, CDR2 YNNKEL (reference sequence). Trimming removed 5 bases from V and 2 bases from J; junction bases left unmatched: 4. This CDR3 contains 15 residues.

The CDR3 spells CASSQDTVSEQFF. The CDR3 region has the DNA TGTGCCAGCAGCCAAGATACGGTATCTGAGCAGTTCTTC. The chain links TRBV14 to TRBJ2-1; no clear D gene. Germline loops: CDR1 SGHDN, CDR2 FVKESK. This CDR3 has 13 residues. V was shortened by 0 bases and J by 9 bases, with 9 bases between the two germline ends.

The chain recombines TRBV10-3 with TRBJ2-7; TRBD2 is a possible D gene (5 bases). The CDR3 runs 17 residues. CDR1 is ENHRY, CDR2 SYGVKD, per germline. Trimming cost V 3 bases and J 0 bases, with 18 bases left between them. CDR3 loop: CAISDQNRGKGSYEQYF. The CDR3 DNA is TGTGCCATCAGTGACCAGAATAGAGGGAAGGGCTCCTACGAGCAGTACTTC.

In the case of this clone: Other DNA sequences within the sample encode an identical CDR3. The gene calls are TRBV19 and TRBJ1-1; D gene unclear. The length of the CDR3 is 13 residues. V was shortened by 2 bases and J by 1 base, with 5 bases between the two germline ends. Germline V gene sequence: CDR1 LNHDA, CDR2 SQIVND (reference sequence). CDR3 sequence: CASSITRNTEAFF. The CDR3 DNA reads TGTGCCAGTAGTATAACCAGGAACACTGAAGCTTTCTTT.

This clone has just one count. This chain uses TRBV9 with TRBJ1-6, with 7 bases lining up with TRBD1. V shed 0 bases and J 0 bases; nucleotides not matched to a gene: 3. Germline loops: CDR1 SGDLS, CDR2 YYNGEE. This CDR3 is 17 amino acids long. The CDR3 loop is CASSVAGQSSYNSPLHF. The DNA of the CDR3 is TGTGCCAGCAGCGTAGCGGGACAGAGCTCCTATAATTCACCCCTCCACTTT.

This chain connects TRBV5-1 to TRBJ1-3; D may be TRBD1 (6 bases). The germline gives CDR1 SGHRS, CDR2 YFSETQ. The CDR3 runs to 17 residues. The V gene lost 4 bases and the J gene lost 2 bases, with 19 bases spanning the gap. CDR3 in amino acids: CASSTNVGQGTGNTIYF. Written as DNA, the CDR3 is TGCGCCAGCAGCACTAACGTGGGCCAGGGGACTGGAAACACCATATATTTT.

The chain employs TRBV4-1 and TRBJ2-1, with 8 nucleotides matching TRBD2. Germline V gives CDR1 MGHRA, CDR2 YSYEKL. This CDR3 has 18 amino acids. Trimming at V came to 0 bases and at J to 4 bases, leaving 11 bases not matched to a gene. CDR3 amino acids: CASSQEGPGLGVYNEQFF. In nucleotides, the CDR3 is TGCGCCAGCAGCCAAGAGGGACCGGGACTAGGAGTTTACAATGAGCAGTTCTTC.

V gene TRBV7-9 combines with J gene TRBJ2-7; tentative D call: TRBD1 (5 bases). Germline V gene sequence: CDR1 SEHNR, CDR2 FQNEAQ (reference sequence). V was pared by 3 bases and J by 5 bases, with 8 bases between. The CDR3 sequence is 12 residues long. The CDR3 region is CASSFRDHEQYF. CDR3 in DNA: TGTGCCAGCAGCTTCAGGGATCACGAGCAGTACTTC.

V usage is TRBV19 and J usage is TRBJ1-1; TRBD1 matches 9 bases. Looked up from germline, CDR1 is LNHDA and CDR2 is SQIVND (reference sequence). Trimming took 8 bases from V and 6 from J; bases not matched to a gene: 7. CDR3 size: 13 residues. This chain's CDR3 is CASATGGSSEAFF. The CDR3 DNA follows: TGTGCCAGTGCCACAGGGGGCTCGTCTGAAGCTTTCTTT.

The rearrangement links TRBV3-1 (or the pseudogene TRBV3-2) to TRBJ1-5, with TRBD1 identical over 8 bases. The germline V gene has CDR1 LGHDT and CDR2 YNNKEL (reference sequence). The CDR3 is 15 amino acids. J gave up 6 bases and V 1 base, and 5 bases lay outside the gene matches. The CDR3 is CASSQGPGGVQPQHF. In DNA form, the CDR3 reads TGTGCCAGCAGCCAAGGACCAGGGGGCGTTCAGCCCCAGCATTTT.

CDR3 DNA: TGTGCCAGTAGTAGGGGACTTACCTACAATGAGCAGTTCTTC. Its translation is CASSRGLTYNEQFF. This chain joins TRBV19 and TRBJ2-1, with D tentatively TRBD2 (6 bases). Looked up from germline, CDR1 is LNHDA and CDR2 is SQIVND (reference sequence). This CDR3 spans 14 amino acids. V lost 4 bases and J 2 bases, leaving 9 bases between the germline ends. Full variable domain (outside the CDR3, taken from reference TRBV19 and TRBJ2-1): DGGITQSPKYLFRKEGQNVTLSCEQNLNHDAMYWYRQDPGQGLRLIYYSQIVNDFQKGDIAEGYSVSREKKESFPLTVTSAQKNPTAFYLCASSRGLTYNEQFFGPGTRLTVL.

V is TRBV28 and J is TRBJ1-2, with TRBD1 matching over 9 bases. With V trimmed by 3 bases and J by 5 bases, 4 bases remained unmatched. This CDR3 spans 14 amino acids. Germline CDR1 is MDHEN and CDR2 is SYDVKM. Written as DNA, the CDR3 is TGTGCCAGCAGTTTCCCAGGACAGGGGTATGGCTACACCTTC. Amino acids: CASSFPGQGYGYTF.

This clone showed up just a few times. The chain is built from TRBV18 and TRBJ1-5; D gene unclear. The CDR3 is made up of 15 amino acids. CDR1 and CDR2 from the germline V gene are KGHSH and LQKENI. The V end lost 2 bases, the J end lost 5 bases, and 13 bases lay between the germline ends. This chain's CDR3 is CASSPSPRYDQPQHF. CDR3 nucleotides: TGTGCCAGCTCACCATCGCCGCGTTATGATCAGCCCCAGCATTTT. Variable domain in full (rest from reference TRBV18 and TRBJ1-5): NAGVMQNPRHLVRRRGQEARLRCSPMKGHSHVYWYRQLPEEGLKFMVYLQKENIIDESGMPKERFSAEFPKEGPSILRIQQVVRGDSAAYFCASSPSPRYDQPQHFGDGTRLSIL.